This TCR beta chain stems from a study of blood T cell repertoires in COVID-19. Study summary: Samples representing acute and convalescent COVID-19 were sourced from the United States, Italy and Spain.

Original data processing: Reference gene primer amplification yielded estimated nucleated cell counts. TCRdb's copy holds only in-frame clones and misses some; the assay was immunoSEQ multiplex PCR. V, J and clone size are taken as reported in that table, and D and trimming were inferred from the DNA itself. This sample yields 300,000 to 450,000 clones, of which more than 75% are seen a single time; about 2.5% belongs to the top ten. Enrolled during active infection, Seattle patients were then followed longitudinally. What was sequenced was peripheral blood. The receptor's source is an older woman with COVID-19, enrolled during active disease.

This chain's CDR3 is CASSFQGRNEQFF. The DNA of the CDR3 is TGTGCCAGCTCCTTTCAGGGGCGCAATGAGCAGTTCTTC. This chain connects TRBV18 to TRBJ2-1, with D maybe TRBD1 (6 bases). V shed 6 bases and J shed 6 bases, with 12 bases lying between them. Germline CDR1 is KGHSH and CDR2 is LQKENI. The CDR3 runs 13 residues.